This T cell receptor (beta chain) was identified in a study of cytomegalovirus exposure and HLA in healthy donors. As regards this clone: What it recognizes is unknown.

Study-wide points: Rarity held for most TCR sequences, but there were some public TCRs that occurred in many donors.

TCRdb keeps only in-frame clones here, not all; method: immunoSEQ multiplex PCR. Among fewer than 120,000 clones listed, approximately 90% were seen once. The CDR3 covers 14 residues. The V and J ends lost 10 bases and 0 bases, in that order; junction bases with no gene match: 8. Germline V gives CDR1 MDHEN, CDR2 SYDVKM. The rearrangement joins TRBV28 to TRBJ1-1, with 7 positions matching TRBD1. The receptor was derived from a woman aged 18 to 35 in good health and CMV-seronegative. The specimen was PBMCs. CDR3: CATKLGQLNTEAFF. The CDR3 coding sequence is TGTGCCACCAAACTGGGACAGTTGAACACTGAAGCTTTCTTT.